The present entry profiles one T cell receptor (beta chain) with its context. This sample is part of a study of T-cell reconstitution after alpha-beta-depleted transplantation in children. Library preparation (for TCRbeta) was performed with unique molecular identifiers. TCRdb itself ran the PCR reads through MiXCR, one entry per CDR3 protein. The sample yields about 460,000 distinct CDR3 sequences, around 13% seen once. Germline values: CDR1 MNHEY, CDR2 SVGEGT. With 2 bases removed from V and 1 base from J, the gap between germline ends came to 12 bases. The CDR3 is 16 residues long. The sample in question was PBMCs from the stem cell graft donor, obtained from the stem cell graft. The receptor comes from a human donor who donated a stem cell graft to a child with combined immunodeficiency. The rearrangement links TRBV6-2 or TRBV6-3 to TRBJ1-5, with D possibly being TRBD1 (5 bases). CDR3 loop: CASSYRRDESNQPQHF. CDR3 DNA: TGTGCCAGCAGTTACAGAAGGGACGAAAGCAATCAGCCCCAGCATTTT.